This TCR beta chain was captured by sequencing in a study of blood T cell repertoires in COVID-19. Using immunoSEQ multiplex PCR, the repertoire was profiled, and TCRdb retains in-frame clones only, with some absent. The sample holds some 170,000 clones, around 90% seen once. The table lists this clone with a few counts. Germline loops: CDR1 LGHDT, CDR2 YNNKEL (reference sequence). V was shortened by 4 bases and J by 0 bases, with 6 bases between the two germline ends. This CDR3 region has 14 residues. This TCR derives from a woman aged 50 to 60 with acute or convalescent COVID-19. The chain has TRBV3-1 (or the pseudogene TRBV3-2) and TRBJ2-2; weak D call: TRBD2 (6 bases). The sequenced sample was peripheral blood. This chain's CDR3 is CASSLAANTGELFF. The CDR3, as DNA: TGTGCCAGCAGCCTAGCGGCGAACACCGGGGAGCTGTTTTTT.